This T cell receptor (beta chain) was obtained from a study of blood T cell repertoires in COVID-19 (TCRdb year 2020). About the full investigation: The collaborator samples originated in the United States, Italy and Spain and spanned the acute and convalescent phases of COVID-19. A freely available public database, intended as a resource for researchers studying the immune response to SARS-CoV-2, is where the repertoires were released. Sample metadata almost always included a de-identified subject ID, COVID-19 status, age in years and sex. The samples were drawn from two sources: the first 160 participants of the ongoing ImmuneRACE study, and 1,000 to 1,500 subjects contributed by 6 global collaborators. Where available, HLA class I and class II types were obtained from metadata supplied by the sample provider rather than from assay-based typing. The material from the prospective study consisted of cDNA or gDNA derived from T cells, B-cell-depleted T cells, or PBMCs. The dataset comprised deeply sampled blood TCRbeta repertoires from subjects exposed to, actively infected with, or recovered from COVID-19. Points the paper makes about the study in general: The amount of clinical and demographic metadata varied by source and participant and was provided uncurated.

TCRbeta CDR3 regions were amplified from genomic DNA by means of the immunoSEQ Assay, a bias-controlled multiplex PCR. Processing in the source paper ran as follows. The number of nucleated cells in each sample was estimated by amplification of reference gene primers within the assay. To quantify the absolute abundance of each unique TCRbeta CDR3 rearrangement, sequence reads were collapsed and filtered. Productive Simpson clonality was computed per sample as the square root of Simpson's diversity index over productive rearrangements. TCRdb took over this immuneACCESS table, retaining in-frame rearrangements with V and J assigned. Such tables are incomplete; in checked studies, under half of the missing clones stem from an unresolved V gene, and the remainder is unexplained. V, J and clone size were drawn from that table, and D and trimming were deduced from the DNA. The sample table lists some 530,000 clones, 88% of them with a count of one. The top ten constitute 8% to 9.5% of the sample.

As encoded in the germline V gene, CDR1 is SNHLY while CDR2 is FYNNEI. V was cut back by 3 bases and J by 6 bases, leaving a gap of 11 bases between them. The CDR3 spans 14 residues, from the cysteine through the phenylalanine. Of the read, only the CDR3 DNA is kept; its 42 bases are in frame from base 1. As to this clone: The antigen this receptor binds is unknown. Per-base quality was not reported, and no clone a single base away is much larger than it.

In the prospective study, participants were 18 to 89 years old, resided in 24 geographic areas of the United States, and were enrolled through a virtual design. In the prospective study, cohorts were assigned on the basis of participant-reported clinical history obtained from a screening survey and a study questionnaire. Recovered participants in ImmuneRACE Cohort 3 were defined by two consecutive negative NP/OP PCR tests, clearance by a healthcare professional, or resolution of symptoms. Each participant in the prospective study had whole blood, serum and a nasopharyngeal or oropharyngeal swab collected by mobile phlebotomists. Prospective study participants could optionally give additional blood draws and questionnaires over an approximately two-month period. Prospective study blood samples were shipped either frozen or at room temperature before DNA extraction.

The sample was PBMCs or T cells enriched from blood (not recorded which). The V and J genes are TRBV2 and TRBJ2-2; matching of 6 bases hints at TRBD1 as the D gene. The sequence came from an older woman who had recovered from COVID-19. CDR3 protein: CASSDLGQPGELFF. The DNA reads TGTGCCAGCAGTGACCTTGGACAGCCCGGGGAGCTGTTTTTT. The CDR3, completed at both ends by the reference TRBV2 and TRBJ2-2 genes, gives the full variable domain EPEVTQTPSHQVTQMGQEVILRCVPISNHLYFYWYRQILGQKVEFLVSFYNNEISEKSEIFDDQFSVERPDGSNFTLKIRSTKLEDSAMYFCASSDLGQPGELFFGEGSRLTVL.